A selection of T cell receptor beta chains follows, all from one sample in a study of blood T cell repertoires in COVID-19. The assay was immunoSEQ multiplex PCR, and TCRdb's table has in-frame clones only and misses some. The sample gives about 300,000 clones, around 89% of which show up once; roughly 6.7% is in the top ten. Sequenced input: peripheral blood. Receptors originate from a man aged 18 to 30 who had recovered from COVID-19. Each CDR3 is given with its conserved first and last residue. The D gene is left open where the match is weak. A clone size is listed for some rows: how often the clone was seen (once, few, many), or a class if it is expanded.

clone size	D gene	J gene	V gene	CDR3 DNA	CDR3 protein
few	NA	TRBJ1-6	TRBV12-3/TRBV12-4	TGTGCCAGCAGTTTACCAGGGTCACCCCTCCACTTT	CASSLPGSPLHF
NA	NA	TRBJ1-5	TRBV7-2	TGTGCCAGCAGCGTCCTCAGCAATCAGCCCCAGCATTTT	CASSVLSNQPQHF
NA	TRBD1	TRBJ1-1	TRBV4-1	TGCGCCAGCAGCCAGCAGGGGGTTACTGAAGCTTTCTTT	CASSQQGVTEAFF
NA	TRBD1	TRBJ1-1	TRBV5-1	TGCGCCAGCAGCTTGGTAGGGTCAGGGGGCGGAATGAACACTGAAGCTTTCTTT	CASSLVGSGGGMNTEAFF
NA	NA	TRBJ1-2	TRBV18	TGTGCCAGCTCACCAGTGACAGGAAATAACTATGGCTACACCTTC	CASSPVTGNNYGYTF
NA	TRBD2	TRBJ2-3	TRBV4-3	TGCGCCAGCAGCCAAGGGGAGGGAGCGCGCACAGATACGCAGTATTTT	CASSQGEGARTDTQYF
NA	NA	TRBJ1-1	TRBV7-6	TGTGCCAGCAGCCCCCGGGACATTAGGAACACTGAAGCTTTCTTT	CASSPRDIRNTEAFF
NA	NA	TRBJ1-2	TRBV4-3	TGCGCCAGCAGGGACCTGGGGGGAATGGGCTACACCTTC	CASRDLGGMGYTF
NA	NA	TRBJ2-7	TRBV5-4	TGTGCCAGCAGCTTGGACCAGACATACGAGCAGTACTTC	CASSLDQTYEQYF
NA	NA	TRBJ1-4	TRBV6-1	TGTGCCAGCAGTGAAAGCCGTGCTTTGGAAAAACTGTTTTTT	CASSESRALEKLFF
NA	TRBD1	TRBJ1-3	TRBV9	TGTGCCAGCAGCCCCGGGACAGGGGAAGGAAACACCATATATTTT	CASSPGTGEGNTIYF
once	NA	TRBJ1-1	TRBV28	TGTGCCAGCAGAGCAGGGCATACTGAAGCTTTCTTT	CASRAGHTEAFF
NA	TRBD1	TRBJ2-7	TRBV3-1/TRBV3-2	TGTGCCAGCAGCCATGATACCGGGACAGGGAGTTTCGAGCAGTACTTC	CASSHDTGTGSFEQYF
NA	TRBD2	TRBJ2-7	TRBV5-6	TGTGCCAGCAGCTTGGTAGGTCCAGCGGGAGGGCGGGAGCAGTACTTC	CASSLVGPAGGREQYF
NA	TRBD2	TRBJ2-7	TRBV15	TGTGCCACCAGCAGAGTTGGGAGGGGCTACGAGCAGTACTTC	CATSRVGRGYEQYF
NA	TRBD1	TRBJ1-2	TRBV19	TGTGCCAGCGGGACAGGGGGTAACTATGGCTACACCTTC	CASGTGGNYGYTF
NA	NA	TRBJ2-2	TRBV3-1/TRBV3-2	TGTGCCAGCAGCCAAGCGGGAGCGAACACCGGGGAGCTGTTTTTT	CASSQAGANTGELFF
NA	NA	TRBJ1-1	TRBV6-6	TGTGCCAGCAGTCCCTACCTCGTTGGGGCGAGGAACACTGAAGCTTTCTTT	CASSPYLVGARNTEAFF
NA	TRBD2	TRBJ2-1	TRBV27	TGTGCCAGCAGTTTATCGAGTTTACGGACTAGCGGGCCGAGGTTTCCCTACAATGAGCAGTTCTTC	CASSLSSLRTSGPRFPYNEQFF
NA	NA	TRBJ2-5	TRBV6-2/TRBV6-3	TGTGCCAGCAGTTACGTAGGACTAACTCAAGAGACCCAGTACTTC	CASSYVGLTQETQYF
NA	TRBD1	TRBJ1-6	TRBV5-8	TGTGCCACAGTGGGGACAGCGAATTCACCCCTCCACTTT	CATVGTANSPLHF
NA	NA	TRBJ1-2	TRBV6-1	TGTGCCAGCAGTGAAAGTAGGGGGTTCTACTATGGCTACACCTTC	CASSESRGFYYGYTF
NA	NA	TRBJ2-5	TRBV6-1	TGTGCCAGCAGTGAGGGTGGAGGAGAAGGGGAGACCCAGTACTTC	CASSEGGGEGETQYF
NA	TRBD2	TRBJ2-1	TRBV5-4	TGTGCCATCCCGAGCGGGAGGGCCGCGGATGAGCAGTTCTTC	CAIPSGRAADEQFF
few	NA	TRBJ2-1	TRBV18	TGTGCCAGCTCACCACCTATGCGGGGTGGAAGTGAGCAGTTCTTC	CASSPPMRGGSEQFF
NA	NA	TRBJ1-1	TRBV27	TGTGCCAGCAGTTTTTCTGGGGCAGTAATCACTGAAGCTTTCTTT	CASSFSGAVITEAFF
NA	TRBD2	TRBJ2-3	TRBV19	TGTGCCAGTAGTATAGTTTGGCCTAGCGGGACTCCAGATACGCAGTATTTT	CASSIVWPSGTPDTQYF
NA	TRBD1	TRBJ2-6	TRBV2	TGTGCCAGCAGGGACAGGGTAGCTGGGGCCAACGTCCTGACTTTC	CASRDRVAGANVLTF
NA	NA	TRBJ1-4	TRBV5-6	TGTGCCAGCAGTTTCGGGACGGGAGATGAAAAACTGTTTTTT	CASSFGTGDEKLFF
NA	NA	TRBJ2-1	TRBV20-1	TGCAGTGCTAGTGTCTCGGACAATGAGCAGTTCTTC	CSASVSDNEQFF
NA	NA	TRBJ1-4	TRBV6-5	TGTGCCAGCCGGGGACTAACTAATGAAAAACTGTTTTTT	CASRGLTNEKLFF
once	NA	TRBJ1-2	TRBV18	TGTGCCAGCTCACCCCTAGAGAGGGAGGGCGGCTACACCTTC	CASSPLEREGGYTF
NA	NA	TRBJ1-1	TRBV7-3	TGTGCCAGCAGCACCCAAGGGAGCACTGAAGCTTTCTTT	CASSTQGSTEAFF
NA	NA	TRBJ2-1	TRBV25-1	TGTGCCAGCAGTGAAGGGCTTGAGCAGTTCTTC	CASSEGLEQFF
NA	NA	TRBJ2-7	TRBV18	TGTGCCAGCTCAGCAGCCAACCCGGGGTCGGGCGGGTCCGAGCAGTACTTC	CASSAANPGSGGSEQYF
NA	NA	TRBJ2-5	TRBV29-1	TGCAGCGTTGGGGAGGCGGTCTTTGGGCGAGAGACCCAGTACTTC	CSVGEAVFGRETQYF
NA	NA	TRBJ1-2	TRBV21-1	TGTGCCAGCAGCAAAAGCAGGTTAACAGGCTTCTATGGCTACACCTTC	CASSKSRLTGFYGYTF
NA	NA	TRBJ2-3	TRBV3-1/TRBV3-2	TGTGCCAGCAGCGTCCGGGAATTCTCAAGCACAGATACGCAGTATTTT	CASSVREFSSTDTQYF
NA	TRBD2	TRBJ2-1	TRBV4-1	TGCGCCAGCAGCCAGGCCGGGACTAGCGGGGGGCTATATGAGCAGTTCTTC	CASSQAGTSGGLYEQFF
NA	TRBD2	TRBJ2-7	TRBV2	TGTGCCAGCACTACCCCGCGCGGGGGAGGGCCGTACGAGCAGTACTTC	CASTTPRGGGPYEQYF
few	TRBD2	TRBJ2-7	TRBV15	TGTGCCACCAGCACCCAGGGAGGGACCGAGCAGTACTTC	CATSTQGGTEQYF
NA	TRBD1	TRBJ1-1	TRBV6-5	TGTGCCAGCAGACTACAGGGGAGTGGCACTGAAGCTTTCTTT	CASRLQGSGTEAFF
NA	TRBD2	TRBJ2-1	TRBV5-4	TGTGCCAGCAGCCGACTAGCGGGACGTGACAATGAGCAGTTCTTC	CASSRLAGRDNEQFF
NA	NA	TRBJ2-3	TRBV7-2	TGTGCCAGCAGCCCACGACAGACAGATACGCAGTATTTT	CASSPRQTDTQYF
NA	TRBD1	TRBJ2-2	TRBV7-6	TGTGCCAGCAGCTTAGTGGGGACAGGGGATACCGGGGAGCTGTTTTTT	CASSLVGTGDTGELFF
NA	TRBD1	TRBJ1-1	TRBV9	TGTGCCAGCAGCGTCTCTCCCGACAGGGGTGGGGACACTGAAGCTTTCTTT	CASSVSPDRGGDTEAFF
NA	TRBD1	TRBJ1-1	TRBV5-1	TGCGCCAGCAGCCTCACCAGGGACAGTGAAGCTTTCTTT	CASSLTRDSEAFF
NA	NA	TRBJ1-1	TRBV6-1	TGTGCCAGCAGCCAAGATTTAGTCAGGGCTGCGGCTTTCTTT	CASSQDLVRAAAFF
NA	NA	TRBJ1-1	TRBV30	TGTGCCTGGAGTGGAAACAGGGAAGAGGCTTTCTTT	CAWSGNREEAFF
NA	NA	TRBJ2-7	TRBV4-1	TGCGCCAGCAGCCTAATCGACGGGGTGGATGAGCAGTACTTC	CASSLIDGVDEQYF
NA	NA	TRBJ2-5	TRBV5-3	TGTGCCAGAAGCTTGCCCGGGGGAGAGACCCAGTACTTC	CARSLPGGETQYF
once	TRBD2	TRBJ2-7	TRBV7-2	TGTGCCAGCAGCCTCGGACTAGCGGGGCTCTACGAGCAGTACTTC	CASSLGLAGLYEQYF
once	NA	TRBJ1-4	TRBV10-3	TGTGCCACAAGGGATTCGACAGGCAATGAAAAACTGTTTTTT	CATRDSTGNEKLFF
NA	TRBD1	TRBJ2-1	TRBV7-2	TGTGCCAGCAGCTCCTCCGGGACAGGGGGCAGGGAGCAGTTCTTC	CASSSSGTGGREQFF
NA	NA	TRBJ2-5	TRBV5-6	TGTGCCAGCAGCCGGCAAGAGACCCAGTACTTC	CASSRQETQYF
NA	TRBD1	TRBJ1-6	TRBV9	TGTGCCAGCAGCGTAGGGCAGGGGGCATCTAATTCACCCCTCCACTTT	CASSVGQGASNSPLHF
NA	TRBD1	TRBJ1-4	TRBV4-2	TGTGCCAGCGGAGGACAGGGGGCGCAAACTAATGAAAAACTGTTTTTT	CASGGQGAQTNEKLFF
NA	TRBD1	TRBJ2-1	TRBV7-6	TGTGCCAGCAGCTTAGTGGGGACAGGGGGCTTGAATGAGCAGTTCTTC	CASSLVGTGGLNEQFF